Reported below is one T cell receptor beta chain. Germline CDR1 is MNHEY and CDR2 is SVGAGI. This CDR3 is built from 13 residues. V was pared by 6 bases and J by 10 bases, with 18 bases between. These data originate in a study of blood T cell repertoires in COVID-19. Sequencing used immunoSEQ multiplex PCR; TCRdb keeps in-frame clones, though not all of them. The sample has 90,000 to 100,000 clones, 87% seen once. The chain recombines TRBV6-5 with TRBJ1-1; possibly TRBD1 for D (5 bases). The TCR originated in a man between 70 and 80 years old with acute or convalescent COVID-19. The sample was peripheral blood. Here the CDR3 reads CASSSGGDRRAFF. CDR3 bases: TGTGCCAGCAGCTCGGGGGGTGACCGTAGAGCTTTCTTT.